This TCR beta chain was obtained from a study of T cell responses to AZD1222 COVID-19 vaccine. Clones were sequenced by immunoSEQ multiplex PCR, and TCRdb holds only the in-frame ones, with some missing. The sample carries some 150,000 clones, approximately 91% recorded once. Study-wide points: Donors skewed white British and female; clonal diversity was possibly underestimated. Unmutated variant regions reportedly attract nearly half of all spike-specific TCRs. Spike-specific TCR breadth and depth grew following two AZD1222 doses.

Germline CDR1 reads MNHEY; CDR2 reads SMNVEV (reference sequence). Trimming removed 7 bases from V and 7 bases from J, with 11 bases in between. The CDR3 consists of 12 residues. In the case of this clone: Its antigen is undetermined.

The material sequenced was peripheral blood, taken 28 days after the second AZD1222 dose. The origin of this receptor is an adult who received the AZD1222 COVID-19 vaccine. The chain employs TRBV27 and TRBJ2-1; D gene ambiguous. CDR3 loop: CASNPVWNEQFF. CDR3 nucleotide sequence: TGTGCCAGCAATCCCGTTTGGAATGAGCAGTTCTTC.